This T cell receptor (beta chain) was captured in a study of T cell responses to AZD1222 COVID-19 vaccine. Points from the study as a whole: With two AZD1222 doses given, Spike-specific TCR breadth and depth both rose. Clonal diversity was possibly underestimated, and the donors were mostly white British, with more females. Epitopes outside B.1.351 and B.1.1.7 mutated regions reportedly drew nearly half of spike TCRs.

Sequencing was performed with immunoSEQ multiplex PCR; in TCRdb, only in-frame clones are kept and a portion is missing. Of about 50,000 clones in the sample, around nine tenths were seen once. The CDR3 covers 15 residues. Trimming left V 5 bases short and J 1 base short, with 11 bases between. Germline-derived CDR1 and CDR2 are SSHAT and FNYEAQ (reference sequence). As regards this clone: Its matching antigen is unknown.

The gene calls are TRBV7-7 and TRBJ2-2; D is ambiguous. Sequenced here: peripheral blood, sampled on day 0 of AZD1222 vaccination. The receptor was derived from an adult in good health. This chain's CDR3 is CASSAGTQNTGELFF. In nucleotides, the CDR3 is TGTGCCAGCAGCGCAGGTACTCAGAACACCGGGGAGCTGTTTTTT.